The 5 T cell receptor beta chains listed next were all sequenced from one sample in a study of T cell changes during pregnancy in multiple sclerosis. Data came from immunoSEQ multiplex PCR; TCRdb stores just in-frame clones and leaves some out. This table holds over 90,000 clones, approximately 90% found once. The source was peripheral blood, collected before pregnancy. These receptors originate from a female donor with multiple sclerosis, enrolled in a pregnancy study.

The V call is TRBV5-4, the J call TRBJ1-1; 9 bases line up with TRBD1. Trimming at V came to 7 bases and at J to 3 bases, leaving 4 bases not matched to a gene. CDR3 length: 13 residues. Germline V gene lookup returns CDR1 SGHNT and CDR2 YYREEE (reference sequence). CDR3 DNA: TGTGCCAGCTACGGGACAGGGTACACTGAAGCTTTCTTT. Encoded protein: CASYGTGYTEAFF.

The CDR3 reads CASSRTSGRALDTQYF. CDR3 coding DNA: TGTGCCAGTAGTAGAACTAGCGGGAGGGCCTTAGATACGCAGTATTTT. The chain combines TRBV19 with TRBJ2-3, with 13 positions matching TRBD2. The CDR3 has 16 residues. The junction had 6 bases not matched to a gene; V was cut back by 4 bases and J by 5 bases. The germline V gene encodes CDR1 LNHDA and CDR2 SQIVND (reference sequence).

The chain is built from TRBV6-1 and TRBJ1-6; D not certain. The CDR3 is 12 amino acids. CDR1 MNHNS and CDR2 SASEGT come from the germline V gene. The ends were cut back, 3 bases at V and 9 bases at J, with 6 bases in the middle. CDR3 amino acids: CASSDRFSPLHF. DNA of the CDR3: TGTGCCAGCAGTGACAGGTTTTCACCCCTCCACTTT.

The chain links TRBV19 to TRBJ2-2, with TRBD2 matching over 7 bases. The junction had 3 bases not matched to a gene; V was cut back by 1 base and J by 4 bases. This CDR3 contains 15 residues. The germline V gene has CDR1 LNHDA and CDR2 SQIVND (reference sequence). The CDR3 nucleotides read TGTGCCAGTAGTATAGTGGGGGGGTTCACCGGGGAGCTGTTTTTT. Its translation is CASSIVGGFTGELFF. The entire variable domain, with the rest obtained from reference TRBV19 and TRBJ2-2, is as follows: DGGITQSPKYLFRKEGQNVTLSCEQNLNHDAMYWYRQDPGQGLRLIYYSQIVNDFQKGDIAEGYSVSREKKESFPLTVTSAQKNPTAFYLCASSIVGGFTGELFFGEGSRLTVL.

V is TRBV7-9 and J is TRBJ2-7; no firm D call. This CDR3 contains 15 residues. Germline V CDR1 and CDR2: SEHNR, FQNEAQ (reference sequence). V was pared by 5 bases and J by 3 bases, with 17 bases between. CDR3 loop: CASSPFSRNNYEQYF. CDR3 DNA: TGTGCCAGCAGCCCCTTCAGCAGGAACAACTACGAGCAGTACTTC.